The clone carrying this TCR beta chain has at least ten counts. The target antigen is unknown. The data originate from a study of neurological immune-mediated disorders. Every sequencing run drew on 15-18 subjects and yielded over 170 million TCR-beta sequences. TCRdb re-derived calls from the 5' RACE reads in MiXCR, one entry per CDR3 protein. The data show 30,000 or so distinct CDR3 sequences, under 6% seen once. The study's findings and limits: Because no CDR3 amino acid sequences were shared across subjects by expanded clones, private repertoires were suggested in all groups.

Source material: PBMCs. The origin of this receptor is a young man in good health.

The CDR3 region is CASSLQPGSGYEQYF. CDR3 coding DNA: TGTGCCAGCAGCTTACAACCAGGGTCAGGGTACGAGCAGTACTTC. This chain uses TRBV7-2 with TRBJ2-7, with a weak D call TRBD1 (5 bases). V lost 2 bases and J lost 4, with 15 bases in between. The CDR3 runs to 15 residues. Germline CDR1 reads SGHTA; CDR2 reads FQGNSA.